This T cell receptor beta chain was found in a study of shared clonotypes between healthy human individuals. In regard to this clone: Its specificity is unknown.

Overall study findings and caveats: Non-shared clonotypes displayed generation probabilities falling below those of clonotypes present in all four donors. Only blood was sampled, and tissue TCR repertoires likely differ from blood ones.

Assay used: immunoSEQ multiplex PCR; TCRdb lists only in-frame clones, some missing. Of roughly 1,100,000 clones listed, more than 60% are singletons. V gave up 0 bases and J gave up 1 base, with 14 bases separating them. Germline CDR1 reads SGDLS; CDR2 reads YYNGEE. The CDR3 contains 17 residues. All donors were Caucasian adults living in Nashville, Tennessee. Sequenced input: memory CD4+ T cells sorted from blood. Documented subset: CD45RA-negative fraction. V usage is TRBV9 and J usage is TRBJ1-3; the D gene is possibly TRBD1 (6 bases). This receptor was identified in a man aged 18 to 29 in good health. In DNA form, the CDR3 reads TGTGCCAGCAGCGTAGATCCAGGGGCGCCTTCTGGAAACACCATATATTTT. Amino acids: CASSVDPGAPSGNTIYF.